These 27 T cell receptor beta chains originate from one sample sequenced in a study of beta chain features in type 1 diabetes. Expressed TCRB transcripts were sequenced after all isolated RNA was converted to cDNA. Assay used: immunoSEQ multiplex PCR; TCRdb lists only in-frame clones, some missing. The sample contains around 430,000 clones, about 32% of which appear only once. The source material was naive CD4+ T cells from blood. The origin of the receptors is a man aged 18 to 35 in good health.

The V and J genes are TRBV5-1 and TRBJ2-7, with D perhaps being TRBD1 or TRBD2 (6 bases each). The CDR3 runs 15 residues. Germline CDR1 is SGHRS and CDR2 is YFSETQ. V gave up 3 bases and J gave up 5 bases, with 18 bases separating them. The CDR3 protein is CASSWVTGGEDEQYF. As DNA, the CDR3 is TGCGCCAGCAGCTGGGTTACCGGGGGCGAGGACGAGCAGTACTTC.

In DNA, the CDR3 is TGTGCCTGGACCATGGACCAGAGGAGGGATGAGCAGTTCTTC. Encoded protein: CAWTMDQRRDEQFF. The rearrangement joins TRBV30 to TRBJ2-1, with a possible D match to TRBD2 (6 bases). CDR3 length equals 14 residues. V dropped 4 bases and J dropped 8 bases, with 18 bases sitting between them. The germline gives CDR1 GTSNPN, CDR2 SVGIG (reference sequence).

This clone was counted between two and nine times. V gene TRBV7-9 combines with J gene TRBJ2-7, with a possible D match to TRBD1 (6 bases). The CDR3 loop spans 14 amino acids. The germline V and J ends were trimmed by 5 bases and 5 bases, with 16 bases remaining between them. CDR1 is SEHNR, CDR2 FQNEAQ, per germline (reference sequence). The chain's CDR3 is CASSPSGALNEQYF. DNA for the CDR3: TGTGCCAGCAGCCCGTCAGGGGCGCTGAACGAGCAGTACTTC.

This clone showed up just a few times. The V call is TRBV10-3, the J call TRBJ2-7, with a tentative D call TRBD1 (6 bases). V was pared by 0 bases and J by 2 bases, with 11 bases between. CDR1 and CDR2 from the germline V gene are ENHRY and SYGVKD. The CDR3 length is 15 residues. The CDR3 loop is CAISESGQGTYEQYF. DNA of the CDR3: TGTGCCATCAGTGAGTCTGGGCAGGGGACCTACGAGCAGTACTTC.

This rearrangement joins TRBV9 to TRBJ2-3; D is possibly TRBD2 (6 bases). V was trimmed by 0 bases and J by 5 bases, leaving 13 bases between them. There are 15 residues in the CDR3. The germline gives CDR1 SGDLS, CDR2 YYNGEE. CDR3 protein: CASSVVDSGVDTQYF. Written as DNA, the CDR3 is TGTGCCAGCAGCGTAGTAGATAGCGGTGTAGATACGCAGTATTTT. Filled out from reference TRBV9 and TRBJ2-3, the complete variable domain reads DSGVTQTPKHLITATGQRVTLRCSPRSGDLSVYWYQQSLDQGLQFLIQYYNGEERAKGNILERFSAQQFPDLHSELNLSSLELGDSALYFCASSVVDSGVDTQYFGPGTRLTVL.

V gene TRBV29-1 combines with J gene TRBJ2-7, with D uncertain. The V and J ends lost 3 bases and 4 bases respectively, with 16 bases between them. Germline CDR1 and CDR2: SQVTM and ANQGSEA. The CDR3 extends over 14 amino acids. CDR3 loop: CSVELPGPPYEQYF. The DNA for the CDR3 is TGCAGCGTTGAGCTTCCCGGGCCACCGTACGAGCAGTACTTC.

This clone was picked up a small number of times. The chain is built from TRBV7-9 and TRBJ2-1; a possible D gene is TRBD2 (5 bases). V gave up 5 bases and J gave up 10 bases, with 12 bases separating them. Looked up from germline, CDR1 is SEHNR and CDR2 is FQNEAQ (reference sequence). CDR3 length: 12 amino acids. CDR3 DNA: TGTGCCAGCAGCAATCCGGGAACCGAGCAGTTCTTC. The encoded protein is CASSNPGTEQFF.

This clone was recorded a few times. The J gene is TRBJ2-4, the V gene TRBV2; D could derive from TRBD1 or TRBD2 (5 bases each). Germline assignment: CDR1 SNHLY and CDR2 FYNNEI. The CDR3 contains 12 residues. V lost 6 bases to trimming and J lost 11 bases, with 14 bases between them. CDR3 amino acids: CASRPGTPLQYF. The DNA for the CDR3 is TGTGCCAGCAGACCCGGGACGCCCCTTCAGTACTTC.

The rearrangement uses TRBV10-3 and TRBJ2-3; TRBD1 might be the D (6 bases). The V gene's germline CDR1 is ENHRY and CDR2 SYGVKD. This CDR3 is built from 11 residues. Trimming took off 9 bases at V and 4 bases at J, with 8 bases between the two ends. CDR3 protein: CAIQGADTQYF. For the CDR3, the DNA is TGTGCCATACAGGGCGCAGATACGCAGTATTTT.

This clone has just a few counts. The CDR3 loop reads CASSNREELGSYNEQFF. In DNA form, the CDR3 reads TGTGCCAGCAGCAATCGGGAGGAGTTGGGCTCCTACAATGAGCAGTTCTTC. The chain joins TRBV21-1 to TRBJ2-1; TRBD2 is the table's D call, not checked against the DNA. TRBV21-1 counts as a pseudogene. The CDR3 contains 17 residues.

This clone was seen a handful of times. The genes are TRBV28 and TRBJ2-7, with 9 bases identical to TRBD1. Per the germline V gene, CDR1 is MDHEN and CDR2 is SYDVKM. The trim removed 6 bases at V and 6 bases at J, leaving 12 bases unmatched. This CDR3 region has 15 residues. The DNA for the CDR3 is TGTGCCAGCAGGAGCGACAGGGGGACGACTTCCGAGCAGTACTTC. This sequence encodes CASRSDRGTTSEQYF.

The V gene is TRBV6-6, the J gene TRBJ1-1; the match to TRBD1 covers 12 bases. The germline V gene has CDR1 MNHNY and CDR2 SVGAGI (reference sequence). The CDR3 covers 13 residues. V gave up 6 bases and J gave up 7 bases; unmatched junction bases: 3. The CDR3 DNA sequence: TGTGCCAGCAGGGGACAGGGGGCGATTGAAGCTTTCTTT. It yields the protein CASRGQGAIEAFF.

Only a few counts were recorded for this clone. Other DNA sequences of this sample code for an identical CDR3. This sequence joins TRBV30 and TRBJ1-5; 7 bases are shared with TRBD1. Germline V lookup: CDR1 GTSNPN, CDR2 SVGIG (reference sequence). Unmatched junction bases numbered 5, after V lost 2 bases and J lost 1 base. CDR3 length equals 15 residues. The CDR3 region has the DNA TGTGCCTGGAGTCAGGGGGGGCTAAGCAATCAGCCCCAGCATTTT. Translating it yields CAWSQGGLSNQPQHF.

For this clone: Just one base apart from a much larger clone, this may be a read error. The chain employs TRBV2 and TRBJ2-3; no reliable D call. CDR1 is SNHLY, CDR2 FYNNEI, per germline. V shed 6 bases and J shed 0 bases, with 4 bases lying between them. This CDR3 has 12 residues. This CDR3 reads CASSLSTDTQYF. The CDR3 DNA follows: TGTGCCAGCAGCCTTAGCACAGATACGCAGTATTTT.

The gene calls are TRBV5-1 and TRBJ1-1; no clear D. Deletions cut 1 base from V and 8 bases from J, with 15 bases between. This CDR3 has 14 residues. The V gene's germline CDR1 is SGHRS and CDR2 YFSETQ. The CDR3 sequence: CASSLRDLWAEAFF. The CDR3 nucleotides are TGCGCCAGCAGCTTGCGGGATCTTTGGGCCGAAGCTTTCTTT. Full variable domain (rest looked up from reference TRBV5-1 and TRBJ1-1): KAGVTQTPRYLIKTRGQQVTLSCSPISGHRSVSWYQQTPGQGLQFLFEYFSETQRNKGNFPGRFSGRQFSNSRSEMNVSTLELGDSALYLCASSLRDLWAEAFFGQGTRLTVV.

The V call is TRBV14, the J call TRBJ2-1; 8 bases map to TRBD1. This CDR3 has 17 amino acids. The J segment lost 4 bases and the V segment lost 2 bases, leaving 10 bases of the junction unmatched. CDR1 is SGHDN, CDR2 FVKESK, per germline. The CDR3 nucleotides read TGTGCCAGCAGCCAAAGATGGGGGACAGGATTTTACAATGAGCAGTTCTTC. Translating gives CASSQRWGTGFYNEQFF.

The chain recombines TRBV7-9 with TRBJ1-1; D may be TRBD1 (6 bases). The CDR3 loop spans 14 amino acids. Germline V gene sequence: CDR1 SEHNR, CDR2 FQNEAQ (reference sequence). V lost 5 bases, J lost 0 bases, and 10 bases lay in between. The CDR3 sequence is CASSARDMNTEAFF. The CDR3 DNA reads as TGTGCCAGCAGCGCCAGGGACATGAACACTGAAGCTTTCTTT.

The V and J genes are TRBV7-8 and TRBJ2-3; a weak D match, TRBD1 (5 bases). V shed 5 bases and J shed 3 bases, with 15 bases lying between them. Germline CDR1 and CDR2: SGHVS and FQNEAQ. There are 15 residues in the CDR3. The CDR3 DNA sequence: TGTGCCAGCAGCGCAGGCAGGGTCCGGACAGATACGCAGTATTTT. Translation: CASSAGRVRTDTQYF.

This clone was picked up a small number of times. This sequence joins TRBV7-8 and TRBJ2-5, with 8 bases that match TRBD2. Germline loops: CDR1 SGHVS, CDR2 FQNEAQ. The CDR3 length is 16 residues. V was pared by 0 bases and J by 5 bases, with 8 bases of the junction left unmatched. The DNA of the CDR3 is TGTGCCAGCAGCTTAGCGCGCGGGAGGCAGCTGGAGACCCAGTACTTC. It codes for CASSLARGRQLETQYF.

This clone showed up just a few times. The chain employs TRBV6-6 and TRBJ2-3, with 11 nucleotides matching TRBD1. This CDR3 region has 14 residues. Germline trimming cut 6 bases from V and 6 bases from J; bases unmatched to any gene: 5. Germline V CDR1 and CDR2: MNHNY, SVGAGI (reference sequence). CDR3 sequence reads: CASRGTGGIDTQYF. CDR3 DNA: TGTGCCAGCAGAGGGACAGGGGGTATCGATACGCAGTATTTT.

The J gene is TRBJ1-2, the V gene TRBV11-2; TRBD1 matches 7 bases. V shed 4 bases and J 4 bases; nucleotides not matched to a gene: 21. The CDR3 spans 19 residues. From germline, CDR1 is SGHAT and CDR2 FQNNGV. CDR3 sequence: CASSSNLGDRALMGYGYTF. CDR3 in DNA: TGTGCCAGCAGCTCCAATCTGGGAGACAGGGCTTTAATGGGCTATGGCTACACCTTC.

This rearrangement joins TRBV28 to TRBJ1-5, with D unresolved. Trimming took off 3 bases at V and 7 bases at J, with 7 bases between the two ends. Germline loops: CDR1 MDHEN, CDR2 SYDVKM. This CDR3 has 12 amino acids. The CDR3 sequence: CASSLGWQPQHF. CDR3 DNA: TGTGCCAGCAGTTTGGGCTGGCAGCCCCAGCATTTT. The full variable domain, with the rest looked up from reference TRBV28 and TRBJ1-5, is DVKVTQSSRYLVKRTGEKVFLECVQDMDHENMFWYRQDPGLGLRLIYFSYDVKMKEKGDIPEGYSVSREKKERFSLILESASTNQTSMYLCASSLGWQPQHFGDGTRLSIL.

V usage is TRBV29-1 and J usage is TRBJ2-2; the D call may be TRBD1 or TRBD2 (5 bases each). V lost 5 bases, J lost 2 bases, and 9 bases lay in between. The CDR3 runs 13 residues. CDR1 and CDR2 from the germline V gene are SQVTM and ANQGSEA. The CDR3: CSVNGANTGELFF. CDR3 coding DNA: TGCAGCGTTAACGGGGCAAACACCGGGGAGCTGTTTTTT.

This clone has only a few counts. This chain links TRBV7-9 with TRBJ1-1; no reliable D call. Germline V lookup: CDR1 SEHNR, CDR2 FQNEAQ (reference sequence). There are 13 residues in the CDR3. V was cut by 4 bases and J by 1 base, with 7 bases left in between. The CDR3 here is CASSSSPNTEAFF. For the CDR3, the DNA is TGTGCCAGCAGCTCTTCCCCGAACACTGAAGCTTTCTTT.

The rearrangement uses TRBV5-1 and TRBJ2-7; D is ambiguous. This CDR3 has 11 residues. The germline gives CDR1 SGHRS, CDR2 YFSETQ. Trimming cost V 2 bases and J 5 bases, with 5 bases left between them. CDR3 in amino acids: CASSLSHEQYF. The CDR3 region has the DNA TGCGCCAGCAGCTTAAGCCACGAGCAGTACTTC.

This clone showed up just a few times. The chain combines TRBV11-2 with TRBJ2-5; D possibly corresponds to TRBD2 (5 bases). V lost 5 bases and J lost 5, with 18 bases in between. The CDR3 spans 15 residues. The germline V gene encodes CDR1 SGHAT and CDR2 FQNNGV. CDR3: CASSPGSGVWETQYF. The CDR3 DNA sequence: TGTGCCAGCAGCCCCGGAAGCGGAGTGTGGGAGACCCAGTACTTC.

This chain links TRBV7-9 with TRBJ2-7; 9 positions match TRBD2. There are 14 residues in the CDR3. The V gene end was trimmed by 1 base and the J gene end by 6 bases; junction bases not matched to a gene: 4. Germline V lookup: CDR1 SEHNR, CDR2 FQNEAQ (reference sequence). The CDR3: CASSLGAGGSEQYF. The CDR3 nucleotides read TGTGCCAGCAGCTTAGGCGCGGGAGGGTCCGAGCAGTACTTC.